Presented here are 27 T cell receptor beta chains from one specimen sequenced in a study of shared clonotypes between healthy human individuals. Method: immunoSEQ multiplex PCR; TCRdb's copy keeps in-frame clones and lacks some. The table shows hundreds of thousands of clones, with roughly 83% occurring only once. Sequenced input: PBMCs. The receptors were gathered from a woman aged 35 to 49 in good health. Some clones in this sample may be carry-over from other donors' samples.

Details on this clone: An end of the junction differs from the germline gene, which may be a read error. This chain uses TRBV5-1 with TRBJ2-3; a possible D gene is TRBD2 (6 bases). Per germline, CDR1 SGHRS and CDR2 YFSETQ. The CDR3 has 13 residues. CDR3 DNA sequence: TGCGCCAGCAGCACCGGTACGGGGGACTTCCCGACGTTT. It encodes CASSTGTGDFPTF.

This clone was seen a few times. This chain links TRBV2 with TRBJ2-7; D assignment may be TRBD1 or TRBD2 (5 bases each). The germline V and J ends were trimmed by 6 bases and 3 bases, with 12 bases remaining between them. Germline V CDR1 and CDR2: SNHLY, FYNNEI. The length of the CDR3 is 13 residues. The CDR3 DNA follows: TGTGCCAGCAGCGGGGACCGGAGCTACGAGCAGTACTTC. Translated: CASSGDRSYEQYF. Complete variable domain (other parts from reference TRBV2 and TRBJ2-7): EPEVTQTPSHQVTQMGQEVILRCVPISNHLYFYWYRQILGQKVEFLVSFYNNEISEKSEIFDDQFSVERPDGSNFTLKIRSTKLEDSAMYFCASSGDRSYEQYFGPGTRLTVT.

The genes are TRBV6-1 and TRBJ2-5; the D is unclear. Germline values: CDR1 MNHNS, CDR2 SASEGT. V lost 4 bases and J lost 4, with 22 bases in between. The CDR3 totals 17 residues. The CDR3 nucleotides are TGTGCCAGCAGTGTTGGTGGAGCATTGATACTTTCAGAGACCCAGTACTTC. As protein: CASSVGGALILSETQYF.

The chain is built from TRBV14 and TRBJ2-7; perhaps TRBD2 as D (6 bases). The germline V and J ends were trimmed by 3 bases and 1 base, with 13 bases remaining between them. Germline assignment: CDR1 SGHDN and CDR2 FVKESK. The CDR3 contains 15 residues. CDR3 DNA sequence: TGTGCCAGCAGCCAGTTAGGGGCGGGATCCTACGAGCAGTACTTC. Its translation: CASSQLGAGSYEQYF. The full variable domain, rest sourced from reference TRBV14 and TRBJ2-7, is EAGVTQFPSHSVIEKGQTVTLRCDPISGHDNLYWYRRVMGKEIKFLLHFVKESKQDESGMPNNRFLAERTGGTYSTLKVQPAELEDSGVYFCASSQLGAGSYEQYFGPGTRLTVT.

J is TRBJ2-3 and V is TRBV5-1, with 11 bases that match TRBD2. This CDR3 is built from 17 residues. From germline, CDR1 is SGHRS and CDR2 YFSETQ. V was pared by 0 bases and J by 0 bases, with 3 bases of the junction left unmatched. The CDR3 DNA sequence: TGCGCCAGCAGCTTGGGGGGACTAGCGGCTAGCACAGATACGCAGTATTTT. This gives the protein CASSLGGLAASTDTQYF.

This chain links TRBV10-3 with TRBJ2-7; TRBD1 aligns across 7 bases. The V gene's germline CDR1 is ENHRY and CDR2 SYGVKD. There are 12 residues in the CDR3. The V segment lost 8 bases and the J segment 6 bases; nucleotides outside the gene matches: 7. This CDR3 is CAIRGRGLEQYF. The DNA of the CDR3 is TGTGCCATCCGCGGTAGGGGGCTCGAGCAGTACTTC.

This rearrangement joins TRBV7-8 to TRBJ2-7; a possible D gene is TRBD1 (7 bases). CDR1 SGHVS and CDR2 FQNEAQ come from the germline V gene. The CDR3 is 18 residues long. The ends were cut back, 3 bases at V and 9 bases at J, with 30 bases in the middle. The CDR3 DNA is TGTGCCAGCAGCTTGAGGGGCCAGGGGGTGGCGGGAACGGATCTGCAGTACTTC. This gives the protein CASSLRGQGVAGTDLQYF.

The rearrangement joins TRBV5-4 to TRBJ2-3; D gene unclear. CDR3 length: 14 residues. From germline, CDR1 is SGHNT and CDR2 YYREEE (reference sequence). The V and J ends lost 4 bases and 1 base respectively, with 10 bases between them. The CDR3 DNA reads as TGTGCCAGCAGCCCGGAGATGGGCACAGATACGCAGTATTTT. Its protein is CASSPEMGTDTQYF.

The chain carries TRBV30 and TRBJ1-5; D might be TRBD1 (5 bases). The CDR3 is made up of 12 amino acids. Germline V gene sequence: CDR1 GTSNPN, CDR2 SVGIG (reference sequence). V lost 2 bases, J lost 7 bases, and 9 bases lay in between. In nucleotides, the CDR3 is TGTGCCTGGAGTAGGGGTTTGCAGCCCCAGCATTTT. It codes for CAWSRGLQPQHF.

The chain employs TRBV11-3 and TRBJ2-1; D is ambiguous. Germline V lookup: CDR1 SGHNT, CDR2 YENEEA. This CDR3 is built from 15 residues. V shed 5 bases and J shed 2 bases, with 13 bases lying between them. The CDR3 bases are TGTGCCAGCAGCCCTAGGGTGCGCCCCTACAATGAGCAGTTCTTC. Translation: CASSPRVRPYNEQFF.

Note on this clone: This clone may be a read error of a much larger clone one base away. Within the sample, other DNA sequences also encode this same CDR3. CDR3 coding DNA: TGTGCCAGCAGTACCTACGAGCAGTACTTC. Its protein product is CASSTYEQYF. The chain couples TRBV28 to TRBJ2-5; D not resolved. With the DNA end fitting TRBJ2-7 better, the J assignment may be wrong. The CDR3 consists of 10 residues. The germline V gene encodes CDR1 MDHEN and CDR2 SYDVKM.

V and J are TRBV28 and TRBJ2-7; 8 bases agree with TRBD2. V lost 10 bases and J lost 2; bases outside the gene matches: 10. CDR1 MDHEN and CDR2 SYDVKM come from the germline V gene. The CDR3 loop spans 14 amino acids. The chain's CDR3 is CATGGLAGPYEQYF. The CDR3 coding sequence is TGTGCCACCGGGGGCCTAGCGGGTCCCTACGAGCAGTACTTC.

This clone appeared many times. A junction boundary mismatches the germline segment, possibly from a read error. The rearrangement joins TRBV7-7 to TRBJ2-5; 8 nucleotides match TRBD2. This CDR3 spans 16 amino acids. CDR1 is SSHAT and CDR2 is FNYEAQ in the germline V gene (reference sequence). DNA for the CDR3: TGTGCTAGCAGCCCCCCGACTAGCGCCTTAGAGGCGGCCCAGTACTTC. Protein: CASSPPTSALEAAQYF.

CDR3 amino acids: CASTLPSGRGDTQYF. The CDR3 nucleotides are TGTGCCAGCACCTTGCCCAGCGGGAGAGGGGATACGCAGTATTTT. The chain combines TRBV6-1 with TRBJ2-3, with 8 positions matching TRBD2. The germline V gene has CDR1 MNHNS and CDR2 SASEGT. The CDR3 is 15 residues long. Germline trimming cut 7 bases from V and 6 bases from J; bases unmatched to any gene: 12.

For this clone: A read error likely explains this, since a far larger clone differs by one base. The chain uses TRBV2 and TRBJ2-7; no firm D call. This CDR3 contains 12 residues. Trimming left V 4 bases short and J 2 bases short, with 6 bases between. The germline gives CDR1 SNHLY, CDR2 FYNNEI. The CDR3 DNA reads as TGTGCCAGCAGTGCCGCGGCCTACGAGCAGTACTTC. Translation: CASSAAAYEQYF.

The V gene is TRBV2, the J gene TRBJ2-3, with a tentative D call TRBD1 (5 bases). V was trimmed by 5 bases and J by 4 bases, leaving 16 bases between them. This CDR3 is 15 amino acids long. Germline V lookup: CDR1 SNHLY, CDR2 FYNNEI. CDR3 nucleotides: TGTGCCAGCAGTCATCCCAGGGCGGATGCAGATACGCAGTATTTT. This codes for CASSHPRADADTQYF.

The chain links TRBV18 to TRBJ2-1; the D is unclear. The V gene lost 4 bases and the J gene lost 0 bases, with 13 bases spanning the gap. CDR3 length: 16 residues. Germline assignment: CDR1 KGHSH and CDR2 LQKENI. In DNA, the CDR3 is TGTGCCAGCTCACTGAGACTTAGTTCCTCCTACAATGAGCAGTTCTTC. This encodes CASSLRLSSSYNEQFF.

The V call is TRBV18, the J call TRBJ2-1, with 12 bases identical to TRBD2. Trimming removed 2 bases from V and 9 bases from J; junction bases left unmatched: 8. Germline V CDR1 and CDR2: KGHSH, LQKENI. The CDR3 runs 16 residues. The CDR3 sequence is CASSPSTSGGRSEQFF. The CDR3 DNA is TGTGCCAGCTCACCATCGACTAGCGGGGGTAGGAGTGAGCAGTTCTTC.

The chain uses TRBV15 and TRBJ1-5; D unclear. Per germline, CDR1 LNHNV and CDR2 YYDKDF (reference sequence). Trimming cost V 1 base and J 2 bases, with 15 bases left between them. The CDR3 is 17 residues long. The CDR3, as DNA: TGTGCCACCAGCAGAGGGATCGGGTATGAGGGCAATCAGCCCCAGCATTTT. Residues: CATSRGIGYEGNQPQHF. The full variable domain, its missing parts supplied by reference TRBV15 and TRBJ1-5, is DAMVIQNPRYQVTQFGKPVTLSCSQTLNHNVMYWYQQKSSQAPKLLFHYYDKDFNNEADTPDNFQSRRPNTSFCFLDIRSPGLGDTAMYLCATSRGIGYEGNQPQHFGDGTRLSIL.

V and J are TRBV11-2 and TRBJ2-3; D not resolved. The V gene lost 1 base and the J gene lost 0 bases, with 8 bases spanning the gap. The CDR3 length is 15 residues. Germline values: CDR1 SGHAT, CDR2 FQNNGV. The CDR3 DNA follows: TGTGCCAGCAGCTTAGTATCAGCAAGCACAGATACGCAGTATTTT. Its translation: CASSLVSASTDTQYF.

This clone was recorded only once. A read error is likely here: a far larger clone is one base away. The same CDR3 is also encoded by other DNA sequences in this sample. The gene calls are TRBV19 and TRBJ2-5; TRBD2 aligns across 10 bases. This CDR3 region has 14 residues. Germline-derived CDR1 and CDR2 are LNHDA and SQIVND (reference sequence). The J segment lost 4 bases and the V segment lost 6 bases, leaving 5 bases of the junction unmatched. CDR3 DNA: TGTGCCAGTAGCATACTAGCGGGAAGAGAGACCCAGTACTTC. It is translated as CASSILAGRETQYF. The whole variable domain, filled in from reference TRBV19 and TRBJ2-5, reads DGGITQSPKYLFRKEGQNVTLSCEQNLNHDAMYWYRQDPGQGLRLIYYSQIVNDFQKGDIAEGYSVSREKKESFPLTVTSAQKNPTAFYLCASSILAGRETQYFGPGTRLLVL.

A few counts support this clone. The J gene is TRBJ1-5, the V gene TRBV28; D is ambiguous. Per germline, CDR1 MDHEN and CDR2 SYDVKM. CDR3 length: 12 residues. V dropped 8 bases and J dropped 7 bases, with 12 bases sitting between them. The CDR3 DNA is TGTGCCAGCTTCCTCGAAGGCCAGCCCCAGCATTTT. Protein: CASFLEGQPQHF.

The chain links TRBV7-9 to TRBJ2-5; D is perhaps TRBD1 or TRBD2 (5 bases each). V was cut by 3 bases and J by 5 bases, with 13 bases left in between. In germline, CDR1 is SEHNR, CDR2 FQNEAQ (reference sequence). The CDR3 contains 14 residues. The CDR3 DNA reads TGTGCCAGCAGCTTTCGAAGGGGAGTGGAGACCCAGTACTTC. Translating it yields CASSFRRGVETQYF.

The chain links TRBV30 to TRBJ2-3; 7 bases are a match to TRBD2. Unmatched junction bases numbered 10, after V lost 0 bases and J lost 7 bases. The CDR3 is 15 amino acids. CDR1 is GTSNPN, CDR2 SVGIG, per germline (reference sequence). The CDR3 DNA is TGTGCCTGGAGTGTATATCGGCGGGAGTTGAATACGCAGTATTTT. Translation gives CAWSVYRRELNTQYF.

This clone was detected only a few times. This chain connects TRBV5-1 to TRBJ2-2; tentatively, D is TRBD2 (6 bases). Trimming removed 0 bases at V and 3 bases at J, with 9 bases between. The CDR3 is 15 amino acids. Germline-derived CDR1 and CDR2 are SGHRS and YFSETQ. CDR3 DNA: TGCGCCAGCAGCTTGGCGGCTAGCGACACCGGGGAGCTGTTTTTT. The encoded protein is CASSLAASDTGELFF.

This chain uses TRBV28 with TRBJ1-4, with a possible D match to TRBD1 (6 bases). The CDR3 contains 15 residues. Trimming took off 7 bases at V and 5 bases at J, with 17 bases between the two ends. CDR1 and CDR2 from the germline V gene are MDHEN and SYDVKM. The CDR3, as DNA: TGTGCCAGCATCTTAGGGGGACGCCCAAATGAAAAACTGTTTTTT. Translation gives CASILGGRPNEKLFF. Looking up the rest from reference TRBV28 and TRBJ1-4 gives the full variable domain: DVKVTQSSRYLVKRTGEKVFLECVQDMDHENMFWYRQDPGLGLRLIYFSYDVKMKEKGDIPEGYSVSREKKERFSLILESASTNQTSMYLCASILGGRPNEKLFFGSGTQLSVL.

The chain combines TRBV21-1 with TRBJ1-1. TRBV21-1 is described as a pseudogene. The CDR3 has 15 residues. The CDR3 bases are TGTGCCAGCAGCGCCCGGGATTTCATGAACACTGAAGCTTTCTTT. Protein sequence: CASSARDFMNTEAFF.